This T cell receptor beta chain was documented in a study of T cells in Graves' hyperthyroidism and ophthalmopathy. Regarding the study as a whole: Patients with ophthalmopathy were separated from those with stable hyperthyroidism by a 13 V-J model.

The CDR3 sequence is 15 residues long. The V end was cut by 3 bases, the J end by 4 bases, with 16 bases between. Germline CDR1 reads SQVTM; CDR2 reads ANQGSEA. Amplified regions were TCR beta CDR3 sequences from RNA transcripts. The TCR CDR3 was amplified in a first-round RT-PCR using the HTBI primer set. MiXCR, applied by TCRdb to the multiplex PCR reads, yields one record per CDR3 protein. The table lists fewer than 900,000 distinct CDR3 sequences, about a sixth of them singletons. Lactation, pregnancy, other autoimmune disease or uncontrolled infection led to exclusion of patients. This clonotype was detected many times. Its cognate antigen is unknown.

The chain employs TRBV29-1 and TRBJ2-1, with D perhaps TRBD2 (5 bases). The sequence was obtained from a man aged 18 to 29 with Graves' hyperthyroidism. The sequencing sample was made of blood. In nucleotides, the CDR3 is TGCAGCGTTGAGAGACTACGTGGAGAGTACAATGAGCAGTTCTTC. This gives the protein CSVERLRGEYNEQFF.